This TCR beta chain was captured in a study of OX40 agonist ivuxolimab in advanced cancers. Study overall: Three individuals attained partial responses, comprising one hepatocellular carcinoma case and two cutaneous melanoma cases. Study findings and constraints: Some nonresponders additionally presented with little normalized T-cell clonal expansion.

Blood was sampled at baseline, cycle 4 day 1, and cycle 7 day 1. The assay was immunoSEQ multiplex PCR, and TCRdb's table has in-frame clones only and misses some. The sample contains approximately 70,000 clones, 88% of which appear only once. Germline V lookup: CDR1 GTSNPN, CDR2 SVGIG (reference sequence). The CDR3 runs to 13 residues. Trimming stripped 8 bases from V and 8 bases from J, with 18 bases between. As for this clone: Its matching antigen is unknown.

This specimen was CD4+ or CD8+ T cells sorted from blood, taken in a trial of the OX40 agonist ivuxolimab. The TCR was taken from an adult with an advanced solid tumor such as melanoma, head and neck, liver or kidney cancer. The V gene is TRBV30, the J gene TRBJ1-4, with a tentative D call TRBD1 (5 bases). CDR3 residues: CAASPGGGEKLFF. DNA for the CDR3: TGTGCCGCCTCCCCCGGCGGGGGGGAAAAACTGTTTTTT.